These 25 T cell receptor beta chains were all obtained from the same sample, sequenced in a study of blood T cell repertoires in COVID-19. TCRdb's table, derived via immunoSEQ multiplex PCR, lists solely in-frame clones and lacks some. This sample has over 350,000 clones, with 85% to 90% found just once. Sequencing used peripheral blood. The receptor source for this set is a woman aged 25 to 39 with acute or convalescent COVID-19.

V and J are TRBV4-1 and TRBJ1-2; 9 bases agree with TRBD1. This CDR3 is 15 amino acids long. The germline CDR1 and CDR2 sequences are MGHRA and YSYEKL. The junction had 7 bases not matched to a gene; V was cut back by 0 bases and J by 8 bases. This chain's CDR3 is CASSQESSDRGGYTF. CDR3 sequence (DNA): TGCGCCAGCAGCCAAGAGTCCTCGGACAGGGGAGGCTACACCTTC.

This clone was counted only a few times. The chain's CDR3 is CASSFTGRETQYF. CDR3 in DNA: TGTGCCAGCAGCTTCACAGGAAGGGAGACCCAGTACTTC. This chain connects TRBV7-3 to TRBJ2-5; perhaps TRBD1 as D (5 bases). CDR1 is SGHTA, CDR2 FQGTGA, per germline. This CDR3 has 13 amino acids. Trimming cost V 3 bases and J 5 bases, with 10 bases left between them.

The chain couples TRBV6-5 to TRBJ1-1; D may be TRBD1 (5 bases). Trimming took 4 bases from V and 8 from J, leaving 17 bases between them. The CDR3 consists of 14 residues. The germline gives CDR1 MNHEY, CDR2 SVGAGI. In DNA, the CDR3 is TGTGCCAGCAGTTCCCGACCGGACGGGGGGGAAGCTTTCTTT. Translation: CASSSRPDGGEAFF.

The chain links TRBV5-1 to TRBJ1-3; 8 nucleotides align to TRBD1. J gave up 8 bases and V 3 bases, and 7 bases lay outside the gene matches. CDR3 size: 14 residues. In germline, CDR1 is SGHRS, CDR2 YFSETQ. The CDR3 region has the DNA TGCGCCAGCAGCTCCAGGGGGCGCGGGGACACCATATATTTT. It yields the protein CASSSRGRGDTIYF.

This clone was found once. This rearrangement joins TRBV5-1 to TRBJ2-1; 8 bases align to TRBD2. CDR1 SGHRS and CDR2 YFSETQ come from the germline V gene. The length of the CDR3 is 17 residues. Unmatched junction bases numbered 7, after V lost 2 bases and J lost 0 bases. CDR3 residues: CASSFLAGPSSYNEQFF. CDR3 nucleotide sequence: TGCGCCAGCAGCTTTTTAGCGGGGCCCAGCTCCTACAATGAGCAGTTCTTC. The variable domain in full, completed from reference TRBV5-1 and TRBJ2-1, reads KAGVTQTPRYLIKTRGQQVTLSCSPISGHRSVSWYQQTPGQGLQFLFEYFSETQRNKGNFPGRFSGRQFSNSRSEMNVSTLELGDSALYLCASSFLAGPSSYNEQFFGPGTRLTVL.

The J gene is TRBJ2-7, the V gene TRBV5-6; D call uncertain. The CDR3 runs 14 residues. V was shortened by 0 bases and J by 2 bases, with 9 bases between the two germline ends. CDR1 and CDR2 (germline): SGHDT, YYEEEE. The chain's CDR3 is CASSLGSTTYEQYF. CDR3 nucleotide sequence: TGTGCCAGCAGCTTGGGCTCTACCACCTACGAGCAGTACTTC.

The chain recombines TRBV9 with TRBJ2-2, with TRBD2 identical over 9 bases. This CDR3 region has 15 residues. Germline V gene lookup returns CDR1 SGDLS and CDR2 YYNGEE. Trimming removed 4 bases from V and 7 bases from J; junction bases left unmatched: 8. CDR3 DNA sequence: TGTGCCAGCAGCCCCCGGCTAGCGGGGTTCGGGGAGCTGTTTTTT. Its protein is CASSPRLAGFGELFF. Looking up the rest from reference TRBV9 and TRBJ2-2 gives the full variable domain: DSGVTQTPKHLITATGQRVTLRCSPRSGDLSVYWYQQSLDQGLQFLIQYYNGEERAKGNILERFSAQQFPDLHSELNLSSLELGDSALYFCASSPRLAGFGELFFGEGSRLTVL.

V and J are TRBV7-3 and TRBJ2-1, with 8 nucleotides matching TRBD2. The CDR3 is 18 residues long. Germline values: CDR1 SGHTA, CDR2 FQGTGA. With V trimmed by 5 bases and J by 0 bases, 12 bases remained unmatched. The CDR3 reads CASSPAGGKKSSYNEQFF. The CDR3 DNA reads as TGTGCCAGCAGCCCGGCGGGGGGAAAAAAGAGCTCCTACAATGAGCAGTTCTTC.

V usage is TRBV5-4 and J usage is TRBJ2-5; TRBD2 aligns across 7 bases. There are 13 residues in the CDR3. Germline V gene data show CDR1 as SGHNT and CDR2 as YYREEE (reference sequence). After removal of 5 bases from V and 1 base from J, the junction contained 2 bases not matched to a gene. CDR3 sequence: CASSWTSQETQYF. The CDR3 DNA reads as TGTGCCAGCAGTTGGACTAGCCAAGAGACCCAGTACTTC.

The CDR3, as DNA: TGCGCCAGCAGCAAACCAGGCACAGATACGCAGTATTTT. This encodes CASSKPGTDTQYF. The chain combines TRBV5-1 with TRBJ2-3; D not certain. CDR1 is SGHRS and CDR2 is YFSETQ in the germline V gene. CDR3 length: 13 residues. Trimming took off 4 bases at V and 1 base at J, with 7 bases between the two ends.

The V call is TRBV30, the J call TRBJ2-1, with 9 bases aligning to TRBD2. CDR3 length: 11 amino acids. Per germline, CDR1 GTSNPN and CDR2 SVGIG (reference sequence). V shed 4 bases, J shed 13 bases, and the junction held 5 bases outside the gene matches. CDR3 nucleotide sequence: TGTGCCTGGATGGCGGGGGGGCCCCAGTTCTTC. Protein product: CAWMAGGPQFF.

This clone came up once. The V and J genes are TRBV7-7 and TRBJ2-1; D is uncertain. V dropped 2 bases and J dropped 8 bases, with 13 bases sitting between them. CDR1 and CDR2 (germline): SSHAT, FNYEAQ (reference sequence). The CDR3 totals 14 residues. CDR3 sequence (DNA): TGTGCCAGCAGCTTACTCCCCCGGTCGGATGAGCAGTTCTTC. This codes for CASSLLPRSDEQFF. Full variable domain (remainder filled in from reference TRBV7-7 and TRBJ2-1): GAGVSQSPRYKVTKRGQDVTLRCDPISSHATLYWYQQALGQGPEFLTYFNYEAQPDKSGLPSDRFSAERPEGSISTLTIQRTEQRDSAMYRCASSLLPRSDEQFFGPGTRLTVL.

In its sample, this clone was seen a few times. This chain connects TRBV18 to TRBJ2-7, with a possible D match to TRBD1 (5 bases). This CDR3 is 13 amino acids long. Germline V gene lookup returns CDR1 KGHSH and CDR2 LQKENI. Deletions cut 3 bases from V and 3 bases from J, with 9 bases between. CDR3 DNA: TGTGCCAGCTCACCCCGACAGATCTACGAGCAGTACTTC. Translating it yields CASSPRQIYEQYF. Full variable domain (rest looked up from reference TRBV18 and TRBJ2-7): NAGVMQNPRHLVRRRGQEARLRCSPMKGHSHVYWYRQLPEEGLKFMVYLQKENIIDESGMPKERFSAEFPKEGPSILRIQQVVRGDSAAYFCASSPRQIYEQYFGPGTRLTVT.

The gene calls are TRBV6-1 and TRBJ2-4, with D perhaps TRBD2 (5 bases). Germline assignment: CDR1 MNHNS and CDR2 SASEGT. This CDR3 is built from 15 residues. Trimming shortened V by 1 base and J by 7 bases, and 14 bases separated the two germline ends. The CDR3: CASSEGGTLANIQYF. In DNA form, the CDR3 reads TGTGCCAGCAGTGAAGGTGGCACTTTAGCGAACATTCAGTACTTC.

This clone was picked up a small number of times. The V call is TRBV4-1, the J call TRBJ2-3, with 9 bases identical to TRBD1. CDR3 size: 15 residues. V lost 0 bases to trimming and J lost 5 bases; unmatched junction nucleotides: 3. Germline lookup yields CDR1 MGHRA and CDR2 YSYEKL. Here the CDR3 DNA reads TGCGCCAGCAGCCAAGAGTGGACAGGGGAAGATACGCAGTATTTT. This gives the protein CASSQEWTGEDTQYF.

This chain links TRBV5-1 with TRBJ1-6, with TRBD1 matching over 9 bases. Germline trimming cut 4 bases from V and 8 bases from J; bases unmatched to any gene: 10. The germline CDR1 and CDR2 sequences are SGHRS and YFSETQ. The CDR3 is 16 amino acids. CDR3 sequence: CASSPQTGTGYSPLHF. In DNA form, the CDR3 reads TGCGCCAGCAGCCCCCAAACCGGGACAGGGTATTCACCCCTCCACTTT.

The chain has TRBV14 and TRBJ1-1; a weak D match, TRBD1 (5 bases). This CDR3 is built from 14 residues. The V end was cut by 4 bases, the J end by 5 bases, with 14 bases between. Looked up from germline, CDR1 is SGHDN and CDR2 is FVKESK. CDR3 DNA: TGTGCCAGCAGCCCCTATCGTGGGGGGACTGAAGCTTTCTTT. Translated, it gives CASSPYRGGTEAFF.

This chain uses TRBV27 with TRBJ2-1, with TRBD2 as a possible D gene (6 bases). Trimming stripped 6 bases from V and 2 bases from J, with 20 bases between. CDR1 is MNHEY, CDR2 SMNVEV, per germline (reference sequence). The CDR3 loop spans 17 amino acids. The CDR3 DNA reads as TGTGCCAGCAGCCATGGGGGGTTTTCGGGGGCCTACAATGAGCAGTTCTTC. This translates into CASSHGGFSGAYNEQFF.

The chain is built from TRBV7-9 and TRBJ2-5; 10 positions match TRBD2. Germline V gene sequence: CDR1 SEHNR, CDR2 FQNEAQ (reference sequence). The V and J ends lost 4 bases and 7 bases, in that order; junction bases with no gene match: 6. The CDR3 contains 14 residues. The CDR3 sequence is CASSSAPSGRTQYF. CDR3 in DNA: TGTGCCAGCAGCTCGGCCCCTAGCGGGAGGACCCAGTACTTC.

The chain links TRBV28 to TRBJ1-5; 11 bases fit TRBD1. Per germline, CDR1 MDHEN and CDR2 SYDVKM. J lost 0 bases, V lost 5 bases, and 6 bases had no gene match. The CDR3 loop spans 17 amino acids. The CDR3 region is CASSPDRGRYSNQPQHF. The CDR3 coding sequence is TGTGCCAGCAGTCCGGACAGGGGGCGTTATAGCAATCAGCCCCAGCATTTT.

V and J are TRBV4-1 and TRBJ2-7; TRBD1 is a possible D gene (5 bases). CDR3 length equals 18 residues. Germline V CDR1 and CDR2: MGHRA, YSYEKL. V was clipped by 0 bases and J by 2 bases, with 20 bases between them. The CDR3 is CASSQEFSQGYHPYEQYF. CDR3 in DNA: TGCGCCAGCAGCCAAGAATTCAGCCAGGGATACCATCCCTACGAGCAGTACTTC.

This chain connects TRBV5-5 to TRBJ1-1; no clear D. The CDR3 contains 14 residues. CDR1 SGHKS and CDR2 YYEKEE come from the germline V gene (reference sequence). V gave up 0 bases and J gave up 0 bases, with 6 bases separating them. CDR3 DNA sequence: TGTGCCAGCAGCTTGGCGCAGATGAACACTGAAGCTTTCTTT. As protein: CASSLAQMNTEAFF.

The chain is built from TRBV2 and TRBJ1-2; weak D call: TRBD1 (5 bases). Germline assignment: CDR1 SNHLY and CDR2 FYNNEI. The V gene lost 11 bases and the J gene lost 4 bases, with 26 bases spanning the gap. CDR3 length: 16 residues. The CDR3 here is CASTLIGGELGYGYTF. The DNA of the CDR3 is TGTGCCTCGACCTTGATCGGGGGGGAACTCGGCTATGGCTACACCTTC.

The V gene is TRBV21-1, the J gene TRBJ1-1. TRBV21-1 is a known pseudogene. The CDR3 covers 11 residues. The CDR3: CASSRGAEAFF. The CDR3, as DNA: TGTGCCAGCAGCCGGGGGGCTGAAGCTTTCTTT.

This chain's CDR3 is CASSLGGNTEAFF. CDR3 coding DNA: TGTGCCAGCAGCTTGGGAGGGAACACTGAAGCTTTCTTT. The V and J genes are TRBV5-4 and TRBJ1-1, with D hard to call. This CDR3 spans 13 amino acids. Trimming left V 0 bases short and J 1 base short, with 4 bases between. Germline assignment: CDR1 SGHNT and CDR2 YYREEE (reference sequence).